Below, 15 T cell receptor beta chains from the same sample are listed, as sequenced in a study of PD-1 blockade in mismatch repair-deficient tumors. Sequenced by immunoSEQ multiplex PCR; TCRdb stores in-frame clones only, minus some. The sample holds some 40,000 clones; over 80% are singletons and the top ten take under 1.2%. Sample: PBMCs, taken approximately 41 weeks after starting pembrolizumab. The source of these receptors is an adult with mismatch repair-deficient cancer.

V usage is TRBV5-1 and J usage is TRBJ1-6; 11 bases fit TRBD1. The germline V gene encodes CDR1 SGHRS and CDR2 YFSETQ. The J segment lost 6 bases and the V segment lost 2 bases, leaving 4 bases of the junction unmatched. There are 16 residues in the CDR3. DNA for the CDR3: TGCGCCAGCAGCTTACCCGGGACAGGGGGTAATTCACCCCTCCACTTT. Translation: CASSLPGTGGNSPLHF. Together with reference TRBV5-1 and TRBJ1-6, the CDR3 gives the full variable domain: KAGVTQTPRYLIKTRGQQVTLSCSPISGHRSVSWYQQTPGQGLQFLFEYFSETQRNKGNFPGRFSGRQFSNSRSEMNVSTLELGDSALYLCASSLPGTGGNSPLHFGNGTRLTVT.

V and J are TRBV5-1 and TRBJ2-2, with TRBD1 identical over 8 bases. Germline CDR1 reads SGHRS; CDR2 reads YFSETQ. The V and J ends lost 7 bases and 3 bases, in that order; junction bases with no gene match: 11. The CDR3 is 16 amino acids. CDR3 nucleotide sequence: TGCGCCAGCCGAACCTCCGGGACAGGATACACCGGGGAGCTGTTTTTT. This gives the protein CASRTSGTGYTGELFF.

This CDR3 reads CASSLPGGYSNQPQHF. The CDR3 nucleotides are TGTGCCAGCAGCCTACCGGGGGGATATAGCAATCAGCCCCAGCATTTT. The chain joins TRBV28 to TRBJ1-5; a weak D match, TRBD1 (5 bases). Germline V gene data show CDR1 as MDHEN and CDR2 as SYDVKM. The CDR3 consists of 16 residues. The germline V and J ends were trimmed by 6 bases and 0 bases, with 15 bases remaining between them.

The chain has TRBV4-1 and TRBJ2-5; TRBD2 agrees at 10 bases. J lost 5 bases, V lost 5 bases, and 8 bases had no gene match. The CDR3 contains 15 residues. CDR1 is MGHRA and CDR2 is YSYEKL in the germline V gene. This CDR3 reads CASSFRLAGQETQYF. CDR3 bases: TGCGCCAGCAGCTTCCGACTAGCGGGTCAGGAGACCCAGTACTTC.

CDR3 residues: CASSLAGGPLYGYTF. The CDR3 DNA sequence: TGTGCCAGCAGCTTGGCAGGGGGTCCCCTCTATGGCTACACCTTC. V usage is TRBV5-4 and J usage is TRBJ1-2; TRBD1 agrees at 7 bases. The V segment lost 0 bases and the J segment 4 bases; nucleotides outside the gene matches: 6. This CDR3 is 15 amino acids long. Germline CDR1 SGHNT, CDR2 YYREEE (reference sequence).

The genes are TRBV18 and TRBJ1-4; unclear D gene. V lost 4 bases and J lost 7, with 16 bases in between. CDR1 KGHSH and CDR2 LQKENI come from the germline V gene. This CDR3 contains 15 residues. The CDR3 spells CASSRGGVNGEKLFF. The DNA of the CDR3 is TGTGCCAGCTCACGCGGCGGGGTGAATGGTGAAAAACTGTTTTTT.

The gene calls are TRBV25-1 and TRBJ2-3; 9 positions match TRBD2. V lost 6 bases and J lost 2; bases outside the gene matches: 6. From germline, CDR1 is MGHDK and CDR2 SYGVNS. The CDR3 is made up of 15 amino acids. This CDR3 is CASSLAGANTDTQYF. CDR3 nucleotides: TGTGCCAGCAGCTTAGCGGGAGCCAACACAGATACGCAGTATTTT.

The chain combines TRBV7-9 with TRBJ1-2; D gene ambiguous. From germline, CDR1 is SEHNR and CDR2 FQNEAQ (reference sequence). V gave up 5 bases and J gave up 2 bases, with 18 bases separating them. There are 16 residues in the CDR3. The CDR3 DNA reads TGTGCCAGCAGCCCACAGAGGGCCCTCTGGAACTATGGCTACACCTTC. This codes for CASSPQRALWNYGYTF.

The gene calls are TRBV18 and TRBJ2-7; 9 bases fit TRBD1. The CDR3 length is 16 residues. Germline V gene lookup returns CDR1 KGHSH and CDR2 LQKENI. The ends lost 3 bases at V and 3 bases at J; junction bases unmatched: 9. The CDR3: CASSPYSGTGYYEQYF. As DNA, the CDR3 is TGTGCCAGCTCACCCTACTCTGGGACAGGGTACTACGAGCAGTACTTC.

The chain uses TRBV2 and TRBJ2-1, with 9 bases lining up with TRBD2. Germline assignment: CDR1 SNHLY and CDR2 FYNNEI. The V and J ends lost 6 bases and 3 bases, in that order; junction bases with no gene match: 9. This CDR3 region has 16 residues. The DNA of the CDR3 is TGTGCCAGCAGCCCTACGGGACTAGCTAACTACAATGAGCAGTTCTTC. Encoded protein: CASSPTGLANYNEQFF.

The chain joins TRBV28 to TRBJ1-2; D uncertain. Germline CDR1 MDHEN, CDR2 SYDVKM. Trimming took 3 bases from V and 2 from J, leaving 10 bases between them. The CDR3 is 14 residues long. CDR3 sequence: CASSFGLGNYGYTF. The CDR3 nucleotides are TGTGCCAGCAGTTTCGGACTGGGAAACTATGGCTACACCTTC.

The chain joins TRBV15 to TRBJ2-3; weak D call: TRBD2 (6 bases). Trimming shortened V by 3 bases and J by 3 bases, and 13 bases separated the two germline ends. This CDR3 region has 15 residues. Germline values: CDR1 LNHNV, CDR2 YYDKDF (reference sequence). Written as DNA, the CDR3 is TGTGCCACCAGCAGCGAGGGTAGCGGAACAGATACGCAGTATTTT. This gives the protein CATSSEGSGTDTQYF.

This chain joins TRBV6-5 and TRBJ2-1; 11 nucleotides agree with TRBD2. This CDR3 is built from 15 residues. The germline gives CDR1 MNHEY, CDR2 SVGAGI. V shed 5 bases and J 2 bases; nucleotides not matched to a gene: 2. The CDR3 nucleotides are TGTGCCAGCAGTCTTAGCGGGAGGGCCTACAATGAGCAGTTCTTC. Translation: CASSLSGRAYNEQFF.

The chain uses TRBV9 and TRBJ2-7, with 7 positions matching TRBD2. Per germline, CDR1 SGDLS and CDR2 YYNGEE. The CDR3 sequence is 16 residues long. V was pared by 3 bases and J by 4 bases, with 13 bases of the junction left unmatched. The CDR3, as DNA: TGTGCCAGCAGCGGAAAGGCCCAACGCGGGAGATACGAGCAGTACTTC. Its translation is CASSGKAQRGRYEQYF.

This clone was found once. The chain combines TRBV29-1 with TRBJ2-7, with 12 nucleotides matching TRBD2. The V and J ends lost 7 bases and 2 bases, in that order; junction bases with no gene match: 6. The CDR3 sequence is 14 residues long. The germline V gene encodes CDR1 SQVTM and CDR2 ANQGSEA. CDR3: CSASGRASAYEQYF. The CDR3 DNA sequence: TGCAGCGCTAGCGGGAGGGCCTCTGCCTACGAGCAGTACTTC.